This TCR beta chain was profiled in a study of shared clonotypes between healthy human individuals (dated by TCRdb to the early 2020s). Regarding the complete study: The cohort included three men and two women between 18 and 49 years of age. For each donor, three plates each were used for CD4 naive and CD4 memory, two plates were used for CD8 naive, and one plate was used for CD8 memory. Blood TCR repertoires of about 5 healthy adults were deeply sequenced to estimate repertoire size and the extent of clonotype sharing between individuals. Different laboratories and diverse techniques were used to prepare libraries and sequence TCR repertoires, to increase sequencing depth and limit assay-specific biases. Leukapheresis yielded between about 0.94 and 10 billion PBMCs per donor.

The donors were healthy, HIV-negative adults who had no recently reported acute infections or vaccinations. Only Caucasian adults living in Nashville, Tennessee, USA were represented among the donors. CD4+ T cells were enriched by magnetic negative selection, after which naive cells were positively selected on CD45RA and the negative fraction was taken as the memory subset. After blood collection by leukapheresis, PBMCs were isolated using Ficoll-Histopaque density gradient centrifugation and then cryopreserved in the vapor phase of liquid nitrogen. Purity and quantity of every magnetically sorted T cell population were checked by analytical flow cytometry. Each sorted fraction had its genomic DNA isolated and then quantified by UV absorbance on a Nanodrop 2000c. Using the deep immunoSEQ assay, multiplex PCR amplified TCR CDR3 regions from genomic DNA. Extracted genomic DNA from each cell subset was distributed evenly across all wells of several immunoSEQ 96-well plates, and each plate was treated as a replicate. Each replicate PCR for sorted subsets received roughly 0.2 ug genomic DNA, equal to some 32,000 T cell genomes. Purified libraries were measured with a Qubit 3.0 fluorometer, size-checked on a Bioanalyzer 2100, and measured again with the KAPA Library Quantification kit. Every immunoSEQ 96-well plate was sequenced on a dedicated single-read 150-cycle Illumina NextSeq 550 flow cell. The study's processing was this. Because the immunoSEQ output held only junctional sequences and lacked quality scores, the filtering could not match the filtering applied to full-length reads. To assign V/J genes and CDR3, sequences were annotated using PyIR, a Python wrapper for IgBLAST v1.9, with IMGT germline references. Reads with weak V/J assignments (E-value above 1e-6), missing CDR3, stop codons, out-of-frame junctions, or ambiguous translated residues were removed. V3J clonotypes were defined as sequences sharing an identical inferred V gene, J gene, and CDR3 amino acid sequence. Percentage overlap between repertoires was computed as shared unique clonotypes divided by the size of the smaller repertoire. Richness of each repertoire was evaluated using RTK rarefaction, the Chao1 estimator, and Recon v2.1 estimates of unobserved clonotypes. For all TCRbeta clonotypes obtained by the gDNA method from a few donors, generation probabilities were computed with OLGA. TCRdb mirrors the immuneACCESS table, restricted to in-frame sequences. Some clones are absent from its copies; in checked studies, under half trace to an unresolved V gene, and the reason for the others is unknown. V and J calls and clone size are given by that table; D and trimming were obtained from the DNA. The sample has approximately 2,300,000 clones on record, around 93% of them singletons. The ten largest clones take up approximately 0.41% of the sample.

Results and caveats for the whole study, not just this receptor: Because the study included only a small number of donors, the genetic and exposure-history diversity represented was limited. Estimated clonotype richness was generally larger for naive than for memory subsets. Pairwise subsampling led to the expectation that sequencing depth would affect the degree of clonotype sharing among donors. Incomplete sequencing was indicated by rarefaction of sorted-subset datasets, despite the large sequencing depth. Sampling was restricted to blood, and TCR repertoires in tissue are likely to differ from TCR repertoires in blood. Across several donors, 5% to 6% of naive CD4, over 3% of naive CD8, 2.3% of memory CD4, and 0.3% to 0.45% of memory CD8 clonotypes were shared. Compared with non-shared clonotypes, the clonotypes found in all four sorted-subset donors had higher generation probabilities.

Comments on this clone: Its antigen remains unidentified. Base-call qualities are not available, and no considerably larger clone is one nucleotide away.

From the germline V gene, CDR1 is SGHVS and CDR2 is FQNEAQ. Including the terminal cysteine and phenylalanine, the CDR3 comprises 14 residues. Only CDR3 DNA is held: 42 bases, read in frame from base 1. V sheds 5 bases and J sheds 4 bases, leaving 14 bases between their ends. This chain is built from TRBV7-8 and TRBJ1-2, and TRBD1 may be the D gene, going by 6 matching bases. This sequence was found in a man between 18 and 35 years old in good health. Some clones in this sample may be carry-over from other donors' samples. Source material: naive CD4+ T cells from PBMCs. What the cell subset or site label conveys for this sample: CD45RA+ positively selected. The DNA sequence is as follows: TGTGCCAGCAGCCAAGCAGGGGCTCTCTATGGCTACACCTTC. Translated, this gives CASSQAGALYGYTF.